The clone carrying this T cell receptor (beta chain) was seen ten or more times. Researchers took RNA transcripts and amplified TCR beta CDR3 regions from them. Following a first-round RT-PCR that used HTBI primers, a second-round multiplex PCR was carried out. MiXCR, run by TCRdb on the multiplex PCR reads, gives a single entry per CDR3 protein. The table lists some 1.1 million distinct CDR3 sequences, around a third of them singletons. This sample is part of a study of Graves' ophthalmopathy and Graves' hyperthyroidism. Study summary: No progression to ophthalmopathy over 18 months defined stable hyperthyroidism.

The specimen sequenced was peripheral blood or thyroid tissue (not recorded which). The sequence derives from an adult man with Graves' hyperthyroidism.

CDR3 nucleotide sequence: TGTGCCAGCAGCTTAACGGCAGGGCAGATGAACACTGAAGCTTTCTTT. This codes for CASSLTAGQMNTEAFF. V is TRBV7-9 and J is TRBJ1-1; TRBD1 is a possible D gene (5 bases). The CDR3 has 16 residues. Trimming left V 2 bases short and J 0 bases short, with 13 bases between. CDR1 and CDR2 from the germline V gene are SEHNR and FQNEAQ (reference sequence).